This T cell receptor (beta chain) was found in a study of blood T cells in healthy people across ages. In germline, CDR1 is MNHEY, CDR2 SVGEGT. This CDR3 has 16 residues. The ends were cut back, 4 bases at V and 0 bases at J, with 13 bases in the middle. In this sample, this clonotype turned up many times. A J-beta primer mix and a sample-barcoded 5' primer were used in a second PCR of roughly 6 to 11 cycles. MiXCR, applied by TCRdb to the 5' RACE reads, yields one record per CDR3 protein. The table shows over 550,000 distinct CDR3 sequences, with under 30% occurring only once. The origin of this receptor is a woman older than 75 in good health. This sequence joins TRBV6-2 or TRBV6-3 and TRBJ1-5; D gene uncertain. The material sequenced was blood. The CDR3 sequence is CASSSIRAYSNQPQHF. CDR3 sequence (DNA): TGTGCCAGCAGTTCTATACGGGCTTATAGCAATCAGCCCCAGCATTTT.